Below are 21 T cell receptor beta chains sequenced from a single sample in a study of blood T cell repertoires in COVID-19. Some clones are missing from TCRdb's copy, which holds only in-frame ones; the method was immunoSEQ multiplex PCR. The sample records around 100,000 clones, about 77% being singletons. Sequencing was performed on peripheral blood. The receptors stem from a man in his sixties or seventies with active or convalescent COVID-19.

The chain uses TRBV10-3 and TRBJ2-2; maybe TRBD2 (7 bases). This CDR3 contains 17 residues. CDR1 is ENHRY and CDR2 is SYGVKD in the germline V gene. Between the trimmed V and J ends, which lost 1 base and 1 base, there was a span of 13 bases. The CDR3 is CAISEWGGGKNTGELFF. The DNA for the CDR3 is TGTGCCATCAGTGAGTGGGGGGGCGGAAAGAACACCGGGGAGCTGTTTTTT.

Worth noting for this clone: The germline gene is not matched at one end of the junction; a read error may be the cause. The V and J genes are TRBV4-3 and TRBJ2-3; D possibly corresponds to TRBD2 (6 bases). This CDR3 contains 15 residues. CDR1 is LGHNA, CDR2 YSLEER, per germline. The CDR3 loop reads CASSQELLAVDPQYF. CDR3 nucleotide sequence: TGCGCCAGCAGCCAAGAGCTACTAGCAGTAGATCCGCAGTATTTT.

The chain links TRBV25-1 to TRBJ2-1; possibly TRBD1 for D (7 bases). In germline, CDR1 is MGHDK, CDR2 SYGVNS. This CDR3 region has 12 residues. The CDR3 DNA sequence: TGTGCTTGCGGGACAGTTAACAATGAGCAGTTCTTC. This translates into CACGTVNNEQFF.

The chain carries TRBV6-2 or TRBV6-3 and TRBJ2-5; tentative D call: TRBD1 (6 bases). Germline loops: CDR1 MNHEY, CDR2 SVGEGT. This CDR3 spans 12 amino acids. Trimming shortened V by 5 bases and J by 7 bases, and 11 bases separated the two germline ends. In DNA, the CDR3 is TGTGCCAGCAGTAACAGGGAAAGGACCCAGTACTTC. Amino acids: CASSNRERTQYF.

This sequence joins TRBV3-1 (or the pseudogene TRBV3-2) and TRBJ2-3; D might be TRBD2 (6 bases). The CDR3 covers 16 residues. Germline CDR1 is LGHDT and CDR2 is YNNKEL (reference sequence). Trimming stripped 4 bases from V and 6 bases from J, with 20 bases between. The CDR3 region is CASSPLVRGIADTQYF. The CDR3 DNA is TGTGCCAGCAGCCCCCTTGTTCGGGGGATAGCTGATACGCAGTATTTT.

The chain joins TRBV7-6 to TRBJ2-3; 9 positions match TRBD2. The CDR3 is 17 amino acids. Germline lookup yields CDR1 SGHVS and CDR2 FNYEAQ. V lost 3 bases, J lost 3 bases, and 10 bases stayed unmatched. The CDR3 here is CASSLSSGGPETDTQYF. In DNA form, the CDR3 reads TGTGCCAGCAGCTTGTCCAGCGGGGGGCCGGAGACAGATACGCAGTATTTT.

The CDR3 DNA reads as TGCGCCAGCAGCCCCTTCCGAGGCAGCCTTCCCTACGAGCAGTACTTC. It is translated as CASSPFRGSLPYEQYF. The chain uses TRBV4-3 and TRBJ2-7; D not certain. The CDR3 loop spans 16 amino acids. Trimming removed 4 bases from V and 2 bases from J, with 18 bases in between. Per the germline V gene, CDR1 is LGHNA and CDR2 is YSLEER.

The rearrangement uses TRBV27 and TRBJ2-2; 7 nucleotides agree with TRBD1. From germline, CDR1 is MNHEY and CDR2 SMNVEV (reference sequence). The CDR3 covers 16 residues. Losses at the gene ends were 4 bases for V and 5 bases for J; bases not matched to a gene: 10. The CDR3 region has the DNA TGTGCCAGCAGTTCGATTCGGGACAGTTGGACCGGGGAGCTGTTTTTT. Amino acid sequence: CASSSIRDSWTGELFF.

The genes are TRBV7-2 and TRBJ2-1; 11 bases align to TRBD2. The CDR3 covers 15 residues. Germline V gene lookup returns CDR1 SGHTA and CDR2 FQGNSA. V shed 6 bases, J shed 6 bases, and the junction held 7 bases outside the gene matches. CDR3 amino acids: CASRVGLAEGNEQFF. The CDR3 nucleotides are TGTGCCAGCAGGGTGGGACTAGCGGAGGGCAATGAGCAGTTCTTC.

The V and J genes are TRBV6-7 and TRBJ1-1; possible D gene TRBD1, 5 bases. TRBV6-7 is assigned to the ORF class and has an uncertain function. This CDR3 has 12 residues. The V gene lost 8 bases and the J gene lost 4 bases, with 11 bases spanning the gap. The CDR3 DNA follows: TGTGCCAGCCTGGACAATTGCACTGAAGCTTTCTTT. Amino acids: CASLDNCTEAFF.

The chain is built from TRBV3-1 (or the pseudogene TRBV3-2) and TRBJ2-7; TRBD1 agrees at 8 bases. The CDR3 spans 13 residues. Germline V gives CDR1 LGHDT, CDR2 YNNKEL (reference sequence). V gave up 1 base and J gave up 6 bases; unmatched junction bases: 2. CDR3 nucleotides: TGTGCCAGCAGCCAAGCAGGGGGCAGCGAGCAGTACTTC. Encoded protein: CASSQAGGSEQYF.

The chain employs TRBV6-5 and TRBJ2-7; TRBD2 aligns across 7 bases. Germline V gene lookup returns CDR1 MNHEY and CDR2 SVGAGI. The CDR3 runs to 13 residues. Losses at the gene ends were 5 bases for V and 0 bases for J; bases not matched to a gene: 1. CDR3 in DNA: TGTGCCAGCAGTCTAGCGGCCTCCTACGAGCAGTACTTC. Protein: CASSLAASYEQYF.

This clone was observed a handful of times. This chain links TRBV6-6 with TRBJ1-5; possibly TRBD1 for D (6 bases). The ends were cut back, 7 bases at V and 2 bases at J, with 9 bases in the middle. Germline V gene data show CDR1 as MNHNY and CDR2 as SVGAGI (reference sequence). The CDR3 runs to 13 residues. CDR3 DNA sequence: TGTGCCAGCAAAGGGGGTGGCAATCAGCCCCAGCATTTT. It encodes CASKGGGNQPQHF.

This clone was seen a single time. V is TRBV4-2 and J is TRBJ2-3; the D gene is possibly TRBD2 (6 bases). V was cut by 0 bases and J by 1 base, with 11 bases left in between. Germline CDR1 reads LGHNA; CDR2 reads YNFKEQ. The CDR3 covers 16 residues. The CDR3: CASSQDLAEGTDTQYF. CDR3 sequence (DNA): TGTGCCAGCAGCCAAGATTTAGCGGAAGGCACAGATACGCAGTATTTT.

The chain carries TRBV25-1 and TRBJ2-7; TRBD1 agrees at 9 bases. Per germline, CDR1 MGHDK and CDR2 SYGVNS. The CDR3 has 13 residues. Trimming removed 8 bases from V and 2 bases from J; junction bases left unmatched: 4. The CDR3 sequence is CASRTGATYEQYF. The CDR3 coding sequence is TGTGCCAGCCGGACAGGGGCTACCTACGAGCAGTACTTC.

This chain joins TRBV15 and TRBJ2-7, with a possible D match to TRBD1 (5 bases). CDR3 size: 15 residues. Looked up from germline, CDR1 is LNHNV and CDR2 is YYDKDF (reference sequence). The V and J ends lost 3 bases and 0 bases respectively, with 12 bases between them. The CDR3 reads CATSSGRQFSYEQYF. In DNA form, the CDR3 reads TGTGCCACCAGCAGTGGGCGACAGTTCTCCTACGAGCAGTACTTC.

The J gene is TRBJ2-5, the V gene TRBV4-2; 13 bases fit TRBD2. The germline CDR1 and CDR2 sequences are LGHNA and YNFKEQ. The CDR3 runs 18 residues. With 0 bases clipped from V and 5 bases from J, the junction kept 9 bases outside the gene matches. CDR3 in DNA: TGTGCCAGCAGCCAAGAACTAGCGGGAGGGCCCTCGAGTGAGACCCAGTACTTC. Translation: CASSQELAGGPSSETQYF.

V usage is TRBV11-1 and J usage is TRBJ2-7; D unclear. This CDR3 region has 15 residues. Germline V gene sequence: CDR1 SGHAT, CDR2 FQDESV (reference sequence). V gave up 5 bases and J gave up 3 bases, with 17 bases separating them. CDR3 DNA: TGTGCCAGCAGCAAGGCCCGGGTCCGGATCTACGAGCAGTACTTC. Amino acids: CASSKARVRIYEQYF.

The chain couples TRBV5-1 to TRBJ2-5; no clear D. Looked up from germline, CDR1 is SGHRS and CDR2 is YFSETQ. Trimming took 2 bases from V and 2 from J, leaving 10 bases between them. This CDR3 has 14 residues. The DNA for the CDR3 is TGCGCCAGCAGCTTACAAGCGCCACAAGAGACCCAGTACTTC. Encoded protein: CASSLQAPQETQYF.

CDR3 nucleotide sequence: TGTGCCACCAGTGATTCTTCTGAGGGGACAGGTGAAGAGACCCAGTACTTC. Its protein is CATSDSSEGTGEETQYF. V and J are TRBV24-1 and TRBJ2-5; 8 bases line up with TRBD1. Germline trimming cut 2 bases from V and 3 bases from J; bases unmatched to any gene: 10. This CDR3 spans 17 amino acids. Germline V gene sequence: CDR1 KGHDR, CDR2 SFDVKD.

V gene TRBV9 combines with J gene TRBJ2-2; 8 bases are a match to TRBD2. V gave up 4 bases and J gave up 7 bases; unmatched junction bases: 12. The CDR3 is made up of 16 amino acids. Germline CDR1 is SGDLS and CDR2 is YYNGEE. The CDR3 here is CASSITPGLGGGELFF. In nucleotides, the CDR3 is TGTGCCAGCAGCATCACACCGGGACTAGGTGGCGGGGAGCTGTTTTTT.